A selection of T cell receptor beta chains follows, all from one sample in a study of OX40 agonist ivuxolimab in advanced cancers. Here immunoSEQ multiplex PCR was the method, and the copy in TCRdb shows in-frame clones only, minus some. The sample contains around 45,000 clones, roughly 86% of which appear only once. Sample: CD4+ or CD8+ T cells sorted from blood, taken in a trial of the OX40 agonist ivuxolimab. The receptors shown here come from an adult with an advanced solid tumor such as melanoma, head and neck, liver or kidney cancer. CDR3s include the opening cysteine and the closing phenylalanine or tryptophan. The order of the fields is J gene, clone size, D gene, V gene, CDR3 DNA, CDR3 protein. A D gene is named only where the DNA matches it firmly. Clone size is shown for a subset of rows, as once, few, many or a class of expanded clone.

J gene: TRBJ2-5
clone size: .
D gene: .
V gene: TRBV5-1
CDR3 DNA: TGCGCCAGCAGCTTGAAGAATGCGGGGGCTGCACAAGAGACCCAGTACTTC
CDR3 protein: CASSLKNAGAAQETQYF

J gene: TRBJ1-1
clone size: .
D gene: TRBD1
V gene: TRBV29-1
CDR3 DNA: TGCAGCGCTTTGGACAGGGCGAACACTGAAGCTTTCTTT
CDR3 protein: CSALDRANTEAFF

J gene: TRBJ2-5
clone size: .
D gene: .
V gene: TRBV6-5
CDR3 DNA: TGTGCCAGCAGAAATATCCGGGGCCCTGGGGGGACCCAGTACTTC
CDR3 protein: CASRNIRGPGGTQYF

J gene: TRBJ2-7
clone size: .
D gene: .
V gene: TRBV5-4
CDR3 DNA: TGTGCCAGCAGCTTGGAGTCCAACTCCTACGAGCAGTACTTC
CDR3 protein: CASSLESNSYEQYF

J gene: TRBJ1-2
clone size: .
D gene: .
V gene: TRBV28
CDR3 DNA: TGTGCCAGCAGTTTAGATCTAGGACAGAGGTATGGCTACACCTTC
CDR3 protein: CASSLDLGQRYGYTF

J gene: TRBJ2-7
clone size: .
D gene: .
V gene: TRBV23-1
CDR3 DNA: TGCGCCAGCAGTCAATCGTCCAGGGTGTCCTACGAGCAGTACTTC
CDR3 protein: CASSQSSRVSYEQYF

J gene: TRBJ2-3
clone size: once
D gene: TRBD2
V gene: TRBV5-1
CDR3 DNA: TGCGCCAGCAGCCCCCTGCGCGGGGGAAGCACAGATACGCAGTATTTT
CDR3 protein: CASSPLRGGSTDTQYF

J gene: TRBJ1-2
clone size: .
D gene: .
V gene: TRBV29-1
CDR3 DNA: TGCAGCGTTGACGGAAAAGGAGACTATGGCTACACCTTC
CDR3 protein: CSVDGKGDYGYTF

J gene: TRBJ2-2
clone size: few
D gene: .
V gene: TRBV6-1
CDR3 DNA: TGTGCCAGCAGTGAACGACGGACCGGGGAGCTGTTTTTT
CDR3 protein: CASSERRTGELFF

J gene: TRBJ1-1
clone size: few
D gene: .
V gene: TRBV10-3
CDR3 DNA: TGTGCCATCAGTGAGTCTTCGAATGCTTTCTTT
CDR3 protein: CAISESSNAFF

J gene: TRBJ2-7
clone size: .
D gene: .
V gene: TRBV4-1
CDR3 DNA: TGCGCCAGCAGAACCGGGGTTGGATCATACGAGCAGTACTTC
CDR3 protein: CASRTGVGSYEQYF

J gene: TRBJ1-6
clone size: .
D gene: TRBD1
V gene: TRBV6-5
CDR3 DNA: TGTGCCAGCAGGAGTACAGGGGCGTATAATTCACCCCTCCACTTT
CDR3 protein: CASRSTGAYNSPLHF

J gene: TRBJ1-5
clone size: .
D gene: .
V gene: TRBV4-1
CDR3 DNA: TGCGCCAGCAGCCAAGATGTATCCGGGGCCGCAATTTATCAGCCCCAGCATTTT
CDR3 protein: CASSQDVSGAAIYQPQHF

J gene: TRBJ1-2
clone size: .
D gene: .
V gene: TRBV9
CDR3 DNA: TGTGCCAGCAGCACCCCGGGGGGGCGTAATGGCTACACCTTC
CDR3 protein: CASSTPGGRNGYTF

J gene: TRBJ1-2
clone size: once
D gene: .
V gene: TRBV6-1
CDR3 DNA: TGTGCCAGCACTGTTGGGGGGACCTATGGCTACACCTTC
CDR3 protein: CASTVGGTYGYTF

J gene: TRBJ1-5
clone size: .
D gene: .
V gene: TRBV2
CDR3 DNA: TGTGCCAGCAGTGAAGCAGGGCGGGGGTATCAGCCCCAGCATTTT
CDR3 protein: CASSEAGRGYQPQHF

J gene: TRBJ2-7
clone size: .
D gene: .
V gene: TRBV6-4
CDR3 DNA: TGTGCCAGCAGTGAACAGGGCTACGAGCAGTACTTC
CDR3 protein: CASSEQGYEQYF

J gene: TRBJ2-1
clone size: once
D gene: TRBD2
V gene: TRBV9
CDR3 DNA: TGTGCCAGCAGCGTAGAGCTAGCGGGGGAAAATGAGCAGTTCTTC
CDR3 protein: CASSVELAGENEQFF

J gene: TRBJ1-1
clone size: .
D gene: TRBD1
V gene: TRBV29-1
CDR3 DNA: TGCAGCGTAGACAGGGGGCGAACTGAAGCTTTCTTT
CDR3 protein: CSVDRGRTEAFF

J gene: TRBJ2-5
clone size: .
D gene: TRBD1
V gene: TRBV10-3
CDR3 DNA: TGTGCCATCAGCGGGGGACAGGGAGTAGTTCGGCGGGAGACCCAGTACTTC
CDR3 protein: CAISGGQGVVRRETQYF

J gene: TRBJ2-1
clone size: .
D gene: TRBD1
V gene: TRBV30
CDR3 DNA: TGTGCCTGGAGTCCTCAGGGGGACAATGAGCAGTTCTTC
CDR3 protein: CAWSPQGDNEQFF

J gene: TRBJ2-3
clone size: .
D gene: TRBD2
V gene: TRBV29-1
CDR3 DNA: TGCAGCGTTGTGGGTTTAGCGGGAGGTCAAGATACGCAGTATTTT
CDR3 protein: CSVVGLAGGQDTQYF

J gene: TRBJ2-5
clone size: .
D gene: TRBD1
V gene: TRBV14
CDR3 DNA: TGTGCCAGCAGTGGGACAGGGAATCGCGAGACCCAGTACTTC
CDR3 protein: CASSGTGNRETQYF

J gene: TRBJ2-7
clone size: .
D gene: TRBD1
V gene: TRBV10-3
CDR3 DNA: TGTGCCACAACGGGACAGGGGGCGAGGGAGCAGTACTTC
CDR3 protein: CATTGQGAREQYF

J gene: TRBJ2-5
clone size: .
D gene: .
V gene: TRBV7-9
CDR3 DNA: TGTGCCAGCAGTGGGCCGCCTCTAGGCGAGACCCAGTACTTC
CDR3 protein: CASSGPPLGETQYF

J gene: TRBJ2-7
clone size: .
D gene: .
V gene: TRBV11-2
CDR3 DNA: TGTGCCAGCAGCTTAGATAACAGGAGAAACGACGAGCAGTACTTC
CDR3 protein: CASSLDNRRNDEQYF

J gene: TRBJ2-4
clone size: .
D gene: TRBD1
V gene: TRBV2
CDR3 DNA: TGTGCCAGCAGTGAGGGACAGGGTGACATTCAGTACTTC
CDR3 protein: CASSEGQGDIQYF

J gene: TRBJ1-1
clone size: .
D gene: .
V gene: TRBV2
CDR3 DNA: TGTGCCAGCAGTACGCGTAGGGGGGGCCGGACTGAAGCTTTCTTT
CDR3 protein: CASSTRRGGRTEAFF

J gene: TRBJ2-6
clone size: .
D gene: .
V gene: TRBV4-2
CDR3 DNA: TGTGCCAGCAGCGCTCGACAGGACCTTTCTGGGGCCAACGTCCTGACTTTC
CDR3 protein: CASSARQDLSGANVLTF

J gene: TRBJ1-1
clone size: .
D gene: .
V gene: TRBV18
CDR3 DNA: TGTGCCAGCTCACCAAGTCTGACAGCGAACACTGAAGCTTTCTTT
CDR3 protein: CASSPSLTANTEAFF

J gene: TRBJ2-2
clone size: .
D gene: TRBD2
V gene: TRBV6-6
CDR3 DNA: TGTGCCGGGCAGACTAGCGGTACCGGGGAGCTGTTTTTT
CDR3 protein: CAGQTSGTGELFF

J gene: TRBJ2-1
clone size: .
D gene: .
V gene: TRBV2
CDR3 DNA: TGTGCCAGCATACGGGGTCGGAACAATGAGCAGTTCTTC
CDR3 protein: CASIRGRNNEQFF

J gene: TRBJ1-1
clone size: once
D gene: .
V gene: TRBV6-5
CDR3 DNA: TGTGCCAGCAGTTACGGGGGAGTGGGGATGAACACTGAAGCTTTCTTT
CDR3 protein: CASSYGGVGMNTEAFF

J gene: TRBJ2-7
clone size: .
D gene: TRBD1
V gene: TRBV6-1
CDR3 DNA: TGTGCCAGCAGTGAAGAGGGACAGGCTTATTACGAGCAGTACTTC
CDR3 protein: CASSEEGQAYYEQYF

J gene: TRBJ2-7
clone size: once
D gene: TRBD2
V gene: TRBV19
CDR3 DNA: TGTGCCAGTATCTCGACTAGCGGGAGCGGTAAGCAGTACTTC
CDR3 protein: CASISTSGSGKQYF

J gene: TRBJ2-1
clone size: .
D gene: .
V gene: TRBV11-2
CDR3 DNA: TGTGCCAGCAGCTCTGTGATATACAATGAGCAGTTCTTC
CDR3 protein: CASSSVIYNEQFF

J gene: TRBJ1-3
clone size: .
D gene: .
V gene: TRBV7-2
CDR3 DNA: TGTGCCAGCAGCTCACAGGGAAACACCATATATTTT
CDR3 protein: CASSSQGNTIYF

J gene: TRBJ1-2
clone size: .
D gene: .
V gene: TRBV28
CDR3 DNA: TGTGCCAGCAGCACACAGGGCTATGGCTACACCTTC
CDR3 protein: CASSTQGYGYTF

J gene: TRBJ2-5
clone size: .
D gene: .
V gene: TRBV29-1
CDR3 DNA: TGCAGCGTCGTTTATCGGCGGGGTGGAGAGACCCAGTACTTC
CDR3 protein: CSVVYRRGGETQYF

J gene: TRBJ1-5
clone size: .
D gene: TRBD1
V gene: TRBV7-9
CDR3 DNA: TGTGCCAGCAGCATTGGGACAGCCAATCAGCCCCAGCATTTT
CDR3 protein: CASSIGTANQPQHF

J gene: TRBJ2-6
clone size: .
D gene: .
V gene: TRBV10-3
CDR3 DNA: TGTGCCATTGCCAATAGAGGGGGCTCTGGGGCCAACGTCCTGACTTTC
CDR3 protein: CAIANRGGSGANVLTF

J gene: TRBJ2-2
clone size: .
D gene: TRBD1
V gene: TRBV5-1
CDR3 DNA: TGCGCCAGCGCCGGGACAGGGAACACCGGGGAGCTGTTTTTT
CDR3 protein: CASAGTGNTGELFF

J gene: TRBJ2-1
clone size: .
D gene: TRBD1
V gene: TRBV7-3
CDR3 DNA: TGTGCCAGCAGCTTAGTGGCAGGGGGATTGATCAATGAGCAGTTCTTC
CDR3 protein: CASSLVAGGLINEQFF

J gene: TRBJ2-5
clone size: .
D gene: .
V gene: TRBV18
CDR3 DNA: TGTGCCAGCTCACCAGACAGCCAAGAGACCCAGTACTTC
CDR3 protein: CASSPDSQETQYF

J gene: TRBJ2-7
clone size: .
D gene: .
V gene: TRBV5-3
CDR3 DNA: TGTGCCAGCAGCCCCGGGACATTTTACGAGCAGTACTTC
CDR3 protein: CASSPGTFYEQYF

J gene: TRBJ1-2
clone size: .
D gene: .
V gene: TRBV6-1
CDR3 DNA: TGTGCCAGCACCCCTGGCACCACTAAGTCCGCTGGCTACACCTTC
CDR3 protein: CASTPGTTKSAGYTF

J gene: TRBJ2-3
clone size: .
D gene: TRBD2
V gene: TRBV7-9
CDR3 DNA: TGTGCCAGCAGCCCCGGACTAGCGGTTAGCACAGATACGCAGTATTTT
CDR3 protein: CASSPGLAVSTDTQYF

J gene: TRBJ2-7
clone size: .
D gene: .
V gene: TRBV18
CDR3 DNA: TGTGCCAGCTCCCCTCCCCTTATGGGCGACGAGCAGTACTTC
CDR3 protein: CASSPPLMGDEQYF

J gene: TRBJ1-1
clone size: .
D gene: .
V gene: TRBV7-2
CDR3 DNA: TGTGCCAGCAGCTTATTGGGTCGGATTGAGCCTGAAGCTTTCTTT
CDR3 protein: CASSLLGRIEPEAFF

J gene: TRBJ2-1
clone size: .
D gene: TRBD2
V gene: TRBV11-3
CDR3 DNA: TGTGCCAGCAGCCTAGAAGGGACTAGTGGTGAGCAGTTCTTC
CDR3 protein: CASSLEGTSGEQFF

J gene: TRBJ2-1
clone size: .
D gene: TRBD1
V gene: TRBV11-3
CDR3 DNA: TGTGCCAGCAGCTTAGGGGCTGGGACAGGGGCATACAATGAGCAGTTCTTC
CDR3 protein: CASSLGAGTGAYNEQFF

J gene: TRBJ1-5
clone size: few
D gene: .
V gene: TRBV2
CDR3 DNA: TGTGCCAGCGCGGGACAATCGGGCAATCAGCCCCAGCATTTT
CDR3 protein: CASAGQSGNQPQHF

J gene: TRBJ1-4
clone size: few
D gene: .
V gene: TRBV6-5
CDR3 DNA: TGTGCCAGCAGTTACTCTGGGACCGGCAATGGGGGCCTGTTTTTT
CDR3 protein: CASSYSGTGNGGLFF

J gene: TRBJ2-3
clone size: few
D gene: .
V gene: TRBV7-6
CDR3 DNA: TGTGCCAGCAGCCCCCGAGGAAGGGAAAGCACAGATACGCAGTATTTT
CDR3 protein: CASSPRGRESTDTQYF

J gene: TRBJ2-1
clone size: .
D gene: TRBD2
V gene: TRBV5-1
CDR3 DNA: TGCGCCAGCAGCTTCGAGCGGGGGGACAATGAGCAGTTCTTC
CDR3 protein: CASSFERGDNEQFF

J gene: TRBJ2-3
clone size: .
D gene: .
V gene: TRBV7-2
CDR3 DNA: TGTGCCAGTACACTCGGAGGGGGGGCAAGCACAGATACGCAGTATTTT
CDR3 protein: CASTLGGGASTDTQYF

J gene: TRBJ2-3
clone size: .
D gene: TRBD2
V gene: TRBV4-1
CDR3 DNA: TGCGCCAGCAGGCCCGGACTAGCGGCTTCCACAGATACGCAGTATTTT
CDR3 protein: CASRPGLAASTDTQYF

J gene: TRBJ2-3
clone size: .
D gene: .
V gene: TRBV7-9
CDR3 DNA: TGTGCCAGCAGCTCAGACAGGTTCACAGATACGCAGTATTTT
CDR3 protein: CASSSDRFTDTQYF